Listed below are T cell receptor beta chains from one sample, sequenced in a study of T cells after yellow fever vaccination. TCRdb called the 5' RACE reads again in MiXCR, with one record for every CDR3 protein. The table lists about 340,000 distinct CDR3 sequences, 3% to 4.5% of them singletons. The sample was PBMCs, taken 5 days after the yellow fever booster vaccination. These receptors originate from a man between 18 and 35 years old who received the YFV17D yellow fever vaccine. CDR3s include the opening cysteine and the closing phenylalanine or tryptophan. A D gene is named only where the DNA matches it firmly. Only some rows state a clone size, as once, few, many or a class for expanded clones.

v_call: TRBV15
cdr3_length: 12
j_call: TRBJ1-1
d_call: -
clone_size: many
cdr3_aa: CATSRDSGEAFF
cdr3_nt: TGTGCCACCAGCAGAGATTCGGGTGAAGCTTTCTTT

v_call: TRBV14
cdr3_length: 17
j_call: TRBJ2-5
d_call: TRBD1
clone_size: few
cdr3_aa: CASSHTLGSTGRETQYF
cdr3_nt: TGTGCCAGCAGCCATACCCTGGGGTCGACAGGGAGAGAGACCCAGTACTTC

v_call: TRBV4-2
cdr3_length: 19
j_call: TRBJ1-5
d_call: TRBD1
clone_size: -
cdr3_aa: CASSLQAGQGSNSNQPQHF
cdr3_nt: TGTGCCAGCAGCCTGCAGGCCGGACAGGGCTCGAATAGCAATCAGCCCCAGCATTTT

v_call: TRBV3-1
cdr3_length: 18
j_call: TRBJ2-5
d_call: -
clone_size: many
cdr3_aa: CASSQDLLGPTPGETQYF
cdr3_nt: TGTGCCAGCAGCCAAGATCTATTAGGGCCCACCCCAGGAGAGACCCAGTACTTC

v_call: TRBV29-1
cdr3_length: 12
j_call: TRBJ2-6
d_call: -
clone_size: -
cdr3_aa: CSVGSGANVLTF
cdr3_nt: TGCAGCGTCGGCTCTGGGGCCAACGTCCTGACTTTC

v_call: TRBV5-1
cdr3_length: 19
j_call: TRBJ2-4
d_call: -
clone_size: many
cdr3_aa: CASSLCSNRPPGAKNIQYF
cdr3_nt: TGCGCCAGCAGCTTGTGTTCCAACCGACCCCCCGGAGCCAAAAACATTCAGTACTTC

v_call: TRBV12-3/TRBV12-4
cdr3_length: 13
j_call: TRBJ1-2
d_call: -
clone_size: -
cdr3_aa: CASREPGPYGYTF
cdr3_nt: TGTGCCAGCAGAGAGCCGGGACCCTATGGCTACACCTTC

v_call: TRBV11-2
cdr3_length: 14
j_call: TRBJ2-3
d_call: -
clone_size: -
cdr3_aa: CASSLRLIADTQYF
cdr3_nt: TGTGCCAGCAGCCTCAGACTAATAGCAGATACGCAGTATTTT

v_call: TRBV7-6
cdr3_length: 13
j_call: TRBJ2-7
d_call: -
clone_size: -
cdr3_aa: CASSPAQAYEQYF
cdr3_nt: TGTGCCAGCAGCCCTGCCCAAGCCTACGAGCAGTACTTC

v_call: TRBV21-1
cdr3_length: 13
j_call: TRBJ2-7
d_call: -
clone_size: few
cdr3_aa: CASSNGGPHEQYF
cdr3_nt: TGTGCCAGCTCAAACGGGGGGCCCCACGAGCAGTACTTC

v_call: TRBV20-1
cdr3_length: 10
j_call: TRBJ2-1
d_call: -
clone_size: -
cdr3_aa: CSAFGNEQFF
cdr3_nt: TGCAGTGCTTTCGGAAATGAGCAGTTCTTC

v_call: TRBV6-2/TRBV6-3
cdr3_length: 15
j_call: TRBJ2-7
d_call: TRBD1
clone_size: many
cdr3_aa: CASSYPRTGVYEQYF
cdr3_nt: TGTGCCAGCAGTTACCCGCGGACAGGGGTCTACGAGCAGTACTTC

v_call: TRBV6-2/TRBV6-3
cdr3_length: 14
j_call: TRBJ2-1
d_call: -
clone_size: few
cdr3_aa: CASRANGAGNEQFF
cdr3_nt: TGTGCCAGCAGGGCAAATGGGGCAGGCAATGAGCAGTTCTTC

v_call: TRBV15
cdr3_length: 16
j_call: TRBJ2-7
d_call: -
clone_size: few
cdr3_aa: CATSRDAQGVAYEQYF
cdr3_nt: TGTGCCACCAGCAGAGATGCCCAGGGTGTAGCCTACGAGCAGTACTTC

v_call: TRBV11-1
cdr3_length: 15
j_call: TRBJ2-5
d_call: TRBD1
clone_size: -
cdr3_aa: CASSPGTGPLETQYF
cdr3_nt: TGTGCCAGCAGCCCGGGGACAGGACCTCTGGAGACCCAGTACTTC

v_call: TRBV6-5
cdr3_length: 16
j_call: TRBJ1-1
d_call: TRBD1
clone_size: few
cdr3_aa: CASSYSGDSLNTEAFF
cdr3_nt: TGTGCCAGCAGTTATTCAGGGGACAGCTTGAACACTGAAGCTTTCTTT

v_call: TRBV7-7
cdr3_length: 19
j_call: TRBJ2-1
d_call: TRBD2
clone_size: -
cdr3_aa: CAISHRGGLGRLIGNEQFF
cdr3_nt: TGTGCCATCAGCCACCGGGGGGGATTGGGACGATTGATTGGCAATGAGCAGTTCTTC

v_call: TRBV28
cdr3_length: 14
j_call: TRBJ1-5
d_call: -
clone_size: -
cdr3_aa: CASSLIYSNQPQHF
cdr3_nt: TGTGCCAGCAGTTTAATATATAGCAATCAGCCCCAGCATTTT

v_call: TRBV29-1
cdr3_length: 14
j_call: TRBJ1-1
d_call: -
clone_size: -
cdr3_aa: CSVNRGGANTEAFF
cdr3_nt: TGCAGCGTTAATAGGGGAGGTGCGAACACTGAAGCTTTCTTT

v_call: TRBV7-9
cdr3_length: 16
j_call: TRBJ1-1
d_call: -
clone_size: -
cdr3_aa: CASSLAVGELNTEAFF
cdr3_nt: TGTGCCAGCAGCTTAGCTGTTGGGGAATTGAACACTGAAGCTTTCTTT

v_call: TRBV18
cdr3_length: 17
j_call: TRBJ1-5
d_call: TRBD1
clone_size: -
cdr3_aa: CASSPPLRQGLDQPQHF
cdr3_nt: TGTGCCAGCTCACCACCGCTGAGACAGGGGCTTGATCAGCCCCAGCATTTT

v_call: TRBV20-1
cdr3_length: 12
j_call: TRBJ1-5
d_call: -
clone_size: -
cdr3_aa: CSAREGGQPQHF
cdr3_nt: TGCAGTGCTAGAGAGGGTGGGCAGCCCCAGCATTTT

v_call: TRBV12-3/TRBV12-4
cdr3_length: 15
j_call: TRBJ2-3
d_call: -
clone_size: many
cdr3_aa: CASSLGQTSTDTQYF
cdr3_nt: TGTGCCAGCAGTTTGGGCCAGACTAGCACAGATACGCAGTATTTT

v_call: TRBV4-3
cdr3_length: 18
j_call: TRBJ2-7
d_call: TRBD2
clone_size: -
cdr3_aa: CASSQDGNGGALNYEQYF
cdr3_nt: TGCGCCAGCAGCCAAGATGGGAACGGGGGGGCCTTGAACTACGAGCAGTACTTC

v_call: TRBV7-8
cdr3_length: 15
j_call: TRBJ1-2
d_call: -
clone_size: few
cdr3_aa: CASSLRRGPSGGYTF
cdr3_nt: TGTGCCAGCAGCTTGCGTCGGGGGCCCTCGGGGGGCTACACCTTC

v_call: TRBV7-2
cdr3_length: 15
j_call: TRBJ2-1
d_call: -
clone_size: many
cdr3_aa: CASSLVSSEYNEQFF
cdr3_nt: TGTGCCAGCAGCTTAGTCTCGTCGGAGTACAATGAGCAGTTCTTC

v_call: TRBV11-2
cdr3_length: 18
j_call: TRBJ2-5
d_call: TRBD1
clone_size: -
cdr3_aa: CASSLGGGQGRYEETQYF
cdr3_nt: TGTGCCAGCAGCCTAGGTGGGGGACAGGGGAGGTATGAAGAGACCCAGTACTTC

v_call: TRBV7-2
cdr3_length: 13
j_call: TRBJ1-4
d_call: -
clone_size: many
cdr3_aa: CASSLNTHEKLFF
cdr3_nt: TGTGCCAGCAGCTTAAATACGCATGAAAAACTGTTTTTT

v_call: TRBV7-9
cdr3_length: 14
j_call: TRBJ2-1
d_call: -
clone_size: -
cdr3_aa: CASSLQKGVDEQFF
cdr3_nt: TGTGCCAGCAGCTTACAGAAGGGGGTGGATGAGCAGTTCTTC

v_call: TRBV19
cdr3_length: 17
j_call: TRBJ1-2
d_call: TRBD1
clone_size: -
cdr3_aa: CASSRDRGRAYNYGYTF
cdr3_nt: TGTGCCAGTAGTAGGGACAGGGGCCGGGCCTATAACTATGGCTACACCTTC

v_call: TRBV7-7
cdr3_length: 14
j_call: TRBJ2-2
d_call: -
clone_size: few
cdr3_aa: CASSINENTGELFF
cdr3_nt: TGTGCCAGCAGCATTAACGAGAACACCGGGGAGCTGTTTTTT

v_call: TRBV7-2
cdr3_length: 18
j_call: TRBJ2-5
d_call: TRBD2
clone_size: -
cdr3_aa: CASSLERAGGLTLETQYF
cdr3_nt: TGTGCCAGCAGCTTAGAAAGAGCGGGGGGACTGACCTTAGAGACCCAGTACTTC

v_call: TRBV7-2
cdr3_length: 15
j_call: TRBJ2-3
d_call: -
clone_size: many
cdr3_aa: CASRRTDFWTDTQYF
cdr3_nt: TGTGCCAGCAGAAGGACGGACTTTTGGACAGATACGCAGTATTTT

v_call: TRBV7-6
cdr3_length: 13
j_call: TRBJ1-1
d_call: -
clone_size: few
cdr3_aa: CASSPQEGTEAFF
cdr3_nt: TGTGCCAGCAGCCCCCAAGAGGGTACTGAAGCTTTCTTT

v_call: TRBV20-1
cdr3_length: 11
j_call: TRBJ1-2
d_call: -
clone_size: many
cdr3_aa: CSARDGYGYTF
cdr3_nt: TGCAGTGCAAGGGACGGCTATGGCTACACCTTC

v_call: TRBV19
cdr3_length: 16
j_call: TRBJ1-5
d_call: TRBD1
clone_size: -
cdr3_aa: CASKSGGEYSNQPQHF
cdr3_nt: TGTGCCAGTAAATCAGGGGGCGAATATAGCAATCAGCCCCAGCATTTT

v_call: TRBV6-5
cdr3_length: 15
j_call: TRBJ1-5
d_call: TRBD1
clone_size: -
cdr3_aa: CASSTSTGGGQPQHF
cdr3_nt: TGTGCCAGCAGTACCTCGACAGGGGGTGGTCAGCCCCAGCATTTT

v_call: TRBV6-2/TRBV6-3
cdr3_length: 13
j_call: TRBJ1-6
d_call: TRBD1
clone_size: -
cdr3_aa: CASTDRGESPLHF
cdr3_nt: TGTGCCAGCACCGACAGGGGTGAGTCACCCCTCCACTTT